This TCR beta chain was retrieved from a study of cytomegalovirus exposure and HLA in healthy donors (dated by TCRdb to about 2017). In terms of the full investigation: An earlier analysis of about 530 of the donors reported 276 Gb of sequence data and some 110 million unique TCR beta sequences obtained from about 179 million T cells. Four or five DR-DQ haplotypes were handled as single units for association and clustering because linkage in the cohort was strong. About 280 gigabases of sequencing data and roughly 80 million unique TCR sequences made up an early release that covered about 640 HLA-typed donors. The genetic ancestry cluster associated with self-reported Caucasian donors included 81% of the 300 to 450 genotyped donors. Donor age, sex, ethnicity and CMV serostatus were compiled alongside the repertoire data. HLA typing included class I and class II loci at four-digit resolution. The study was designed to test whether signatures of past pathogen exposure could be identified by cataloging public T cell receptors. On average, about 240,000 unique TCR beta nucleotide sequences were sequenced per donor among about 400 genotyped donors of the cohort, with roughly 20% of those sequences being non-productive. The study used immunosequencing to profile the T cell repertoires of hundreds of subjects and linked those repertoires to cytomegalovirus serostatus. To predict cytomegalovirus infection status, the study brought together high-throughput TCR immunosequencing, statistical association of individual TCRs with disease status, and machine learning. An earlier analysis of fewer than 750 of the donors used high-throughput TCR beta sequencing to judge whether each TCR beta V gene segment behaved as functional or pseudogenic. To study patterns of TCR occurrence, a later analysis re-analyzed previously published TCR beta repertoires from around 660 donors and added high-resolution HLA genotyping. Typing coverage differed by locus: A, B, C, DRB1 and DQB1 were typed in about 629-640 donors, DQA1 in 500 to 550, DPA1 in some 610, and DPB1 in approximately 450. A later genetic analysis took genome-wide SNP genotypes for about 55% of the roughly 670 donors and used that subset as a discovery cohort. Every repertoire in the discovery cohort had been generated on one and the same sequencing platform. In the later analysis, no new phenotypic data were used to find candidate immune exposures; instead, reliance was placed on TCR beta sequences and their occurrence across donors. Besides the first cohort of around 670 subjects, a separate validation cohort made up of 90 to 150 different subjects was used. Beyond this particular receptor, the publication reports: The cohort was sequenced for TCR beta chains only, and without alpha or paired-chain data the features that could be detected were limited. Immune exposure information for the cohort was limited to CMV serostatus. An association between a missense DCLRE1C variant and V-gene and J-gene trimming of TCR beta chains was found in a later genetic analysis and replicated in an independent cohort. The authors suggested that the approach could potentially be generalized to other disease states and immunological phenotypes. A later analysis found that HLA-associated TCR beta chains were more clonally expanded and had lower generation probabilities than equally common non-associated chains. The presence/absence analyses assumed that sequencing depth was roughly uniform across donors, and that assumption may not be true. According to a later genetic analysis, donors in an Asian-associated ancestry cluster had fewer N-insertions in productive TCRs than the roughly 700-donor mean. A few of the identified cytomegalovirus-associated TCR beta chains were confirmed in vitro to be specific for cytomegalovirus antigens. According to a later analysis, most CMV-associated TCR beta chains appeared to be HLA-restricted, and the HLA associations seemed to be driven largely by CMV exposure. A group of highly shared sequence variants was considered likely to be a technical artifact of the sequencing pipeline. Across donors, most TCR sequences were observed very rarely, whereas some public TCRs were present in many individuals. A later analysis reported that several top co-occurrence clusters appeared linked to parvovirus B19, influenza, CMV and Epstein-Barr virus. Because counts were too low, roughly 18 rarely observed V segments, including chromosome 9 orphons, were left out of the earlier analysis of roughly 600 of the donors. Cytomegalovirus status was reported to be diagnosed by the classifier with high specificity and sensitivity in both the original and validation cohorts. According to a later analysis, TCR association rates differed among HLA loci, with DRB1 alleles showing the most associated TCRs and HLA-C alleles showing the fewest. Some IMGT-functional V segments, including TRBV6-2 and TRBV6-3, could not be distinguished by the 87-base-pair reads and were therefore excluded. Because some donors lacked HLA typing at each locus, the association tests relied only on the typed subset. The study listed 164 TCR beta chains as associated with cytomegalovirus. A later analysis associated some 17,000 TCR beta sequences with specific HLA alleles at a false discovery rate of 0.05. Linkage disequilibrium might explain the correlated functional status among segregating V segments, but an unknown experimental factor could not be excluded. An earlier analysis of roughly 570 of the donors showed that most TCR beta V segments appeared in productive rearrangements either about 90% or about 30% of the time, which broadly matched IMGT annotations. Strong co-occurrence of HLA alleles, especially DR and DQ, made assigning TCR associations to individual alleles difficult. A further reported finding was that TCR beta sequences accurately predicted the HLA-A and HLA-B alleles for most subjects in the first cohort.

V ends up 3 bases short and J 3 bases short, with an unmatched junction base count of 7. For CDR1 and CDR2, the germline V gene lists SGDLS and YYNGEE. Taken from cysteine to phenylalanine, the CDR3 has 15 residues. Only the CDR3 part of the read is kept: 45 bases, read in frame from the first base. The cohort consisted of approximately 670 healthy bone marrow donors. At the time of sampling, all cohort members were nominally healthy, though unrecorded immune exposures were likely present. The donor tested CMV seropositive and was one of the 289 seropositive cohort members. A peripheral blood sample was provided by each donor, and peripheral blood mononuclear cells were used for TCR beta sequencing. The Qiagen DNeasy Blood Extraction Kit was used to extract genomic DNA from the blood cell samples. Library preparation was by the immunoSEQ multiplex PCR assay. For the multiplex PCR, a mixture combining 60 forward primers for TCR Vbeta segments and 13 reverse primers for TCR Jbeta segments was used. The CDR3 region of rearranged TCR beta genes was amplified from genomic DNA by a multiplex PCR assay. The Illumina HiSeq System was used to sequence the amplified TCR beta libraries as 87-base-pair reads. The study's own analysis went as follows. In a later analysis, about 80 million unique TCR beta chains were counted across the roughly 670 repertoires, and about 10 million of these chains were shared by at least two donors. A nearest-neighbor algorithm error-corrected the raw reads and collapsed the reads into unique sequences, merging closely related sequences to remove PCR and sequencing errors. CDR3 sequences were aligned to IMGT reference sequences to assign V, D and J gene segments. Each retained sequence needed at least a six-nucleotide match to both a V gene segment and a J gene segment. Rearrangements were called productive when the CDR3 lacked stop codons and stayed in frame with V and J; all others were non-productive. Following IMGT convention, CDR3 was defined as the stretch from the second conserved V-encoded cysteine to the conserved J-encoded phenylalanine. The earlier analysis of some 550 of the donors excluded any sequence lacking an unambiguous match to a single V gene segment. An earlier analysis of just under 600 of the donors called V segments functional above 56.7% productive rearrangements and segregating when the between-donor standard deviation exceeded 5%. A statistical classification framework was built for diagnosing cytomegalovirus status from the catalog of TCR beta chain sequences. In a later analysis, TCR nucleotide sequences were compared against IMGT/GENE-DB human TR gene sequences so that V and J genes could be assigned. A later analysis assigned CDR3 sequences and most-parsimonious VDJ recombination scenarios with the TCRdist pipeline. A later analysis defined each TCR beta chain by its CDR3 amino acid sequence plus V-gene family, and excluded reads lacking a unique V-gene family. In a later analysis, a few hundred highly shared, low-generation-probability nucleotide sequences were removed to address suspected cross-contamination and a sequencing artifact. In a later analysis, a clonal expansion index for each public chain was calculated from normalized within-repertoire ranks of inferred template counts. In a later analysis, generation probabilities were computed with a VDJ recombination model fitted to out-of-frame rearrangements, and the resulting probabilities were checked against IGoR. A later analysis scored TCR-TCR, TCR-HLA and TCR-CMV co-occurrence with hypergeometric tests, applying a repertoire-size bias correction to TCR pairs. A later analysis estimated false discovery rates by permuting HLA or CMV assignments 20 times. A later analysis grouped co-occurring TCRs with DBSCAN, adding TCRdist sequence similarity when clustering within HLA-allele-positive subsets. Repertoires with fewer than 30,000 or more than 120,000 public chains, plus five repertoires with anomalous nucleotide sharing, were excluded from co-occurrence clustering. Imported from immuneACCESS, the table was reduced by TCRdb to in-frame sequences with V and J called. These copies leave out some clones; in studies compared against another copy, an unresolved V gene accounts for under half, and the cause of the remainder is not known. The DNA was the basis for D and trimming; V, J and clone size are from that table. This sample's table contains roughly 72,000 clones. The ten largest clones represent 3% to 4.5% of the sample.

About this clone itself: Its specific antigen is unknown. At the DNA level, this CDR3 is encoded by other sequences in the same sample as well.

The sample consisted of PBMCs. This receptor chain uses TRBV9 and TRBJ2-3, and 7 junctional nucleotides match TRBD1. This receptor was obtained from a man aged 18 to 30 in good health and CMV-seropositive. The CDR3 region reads CASSATTGMTDTQYF. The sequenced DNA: TGTGCCAGCAGCGCTACGACAGGGATGACAGATACGCAGTATTTT.